This T cell receptor beta chain originates from a study of T-cell reconstitution after alpha-beta-depleted transplantation in children. The germline gives CDR1 KGHDR, CDR2 SFDVKD. J was trimmed by 6 bases and V by 3 bases; bases with no gene match: 5. The CDR3 extends over 14 amino acids. During its preparation, the TCRbeta library received unique molecular identifiers. Each CDR3 protein gets one entry after TCRdb re-called the PCR reads with MiXCR. The profile covers almost 600,000 distinct CDR3 sequences, with 25% to 30% appearing a single time and about 35% taken by the ten largest. The source is a boy younger than two with Wiskott-Aldrich syndrome, due to receive a stem cell transplant. The chain recombines TRBV24-1 with TRBJ2-3; 7 nucleotides agree with TRBD1. Sequenced material: PBMCs, taken before TCRalphabeta/CD19-depleted stem cell transplant. The chain's CDR3 is CATSDPMTGDTQYF. For the CDR3, the DNA is TGTGCCACCAGTGATCCGATGACAGGGGATACGCAGTATTTT.